This passage covers 7 T cell receptor beta chains from one sample sequenced in a study of shared clonotypes between healthy human individuals (dated by TCRdb to the early 2020s). For the CD8 naive samples, CD45RO-negative cells were positively selected for CCR7, yielding a CD45RA+CCR7+ population from which TemRA cells were excluded. The library was prepared using the immunoSEQ multiplex PCR assay. The table was pulled from immuneACCESS by TCRdb, which kept in-frame rearrangements only. Such tables lose some clones; where checked, under half of the loss comes from unresolved V genes, and the rest has no known cause. The table for this sample lists about 580,000 clones; roughly 98% of them were counted only once. The ten top clones hold more than 0.3% of the sample. Sequencing was carried out using naive CD8+ T cells sorted from blood. Interpreted using the paper, the cell subset or site label stands for: CD45RA+CCR7+. Source of these receptors: a man aged 25-40 years in good health.

The rearrangement joins TRBV11-2 to TRBJ1-1; tentative D call: TRBD1 (5 bases). The CDR3 loop spans 12 amino acids. The ends were cut back, 9 bases at V and 1 base at J, with 9 bases in the middle. Germline values: CDR1 SGHAT, CDR2 FQNNGV. For the CDR3, the DNA is TGTGCCAGTGGGGGACCGAACACTGAAGCTTTCTTT. Translating gives CASGGPNTEAFF.

The chain joins TRBV28 to TRBJ1-1; tentatively, D is TRBD1 (6 bases). From germline, CDR1 is MDHEN and CDR2 SYDVKM. The V end was cut by 3 bases, the J end by 4 bases, with 12 bases between. The CDR3 totals 14 residues. CDR3 protein: CASSFGGAGTEAFF. CDR3 bases: TGTGCCAGCAGTTTTGGGGGCGCGGGCACTGAAGCTTTCTTT.

This chain joins TRBV9 and TRBJ2-3; TRBD2 might be the D (6 bases). Trimming took off 4 bases at V and 4 bases at J, with 16 bases between the two ends. The germline gives CDR1 SGDLS, CDR2 YYNGEE. This CDR3 comprises 15 residues. CDR3 in amino acids: CASSPIGASADTQYF. CDR3 DNA: TGTGCCAGCAGCCCGATAGGGGCTAGCGCAGATACGCAGTATTTT.

For the CDR3, the DNA is TGTGCCAGCAGCTTTCATCAGGGTTTGAACACTGAAGCTTTCTTT. Protein: CASSFHQGLNTEAFF. The chain recombines TRBV5-4 with TRBJ1-1, with D perhaps TRBD1 (5 bases). The CDR3 length is 15 residues. Deletions cut 2 bases from V and 0 bases from J, with 11 bases between. Germline CDR1 is SGHNT and CDR2 is YYREEE (reference sequence).

The chain uses TRBV2 and TRBJ2-5; TRBD2 aligns across 11 bases. CDR1 SNHLY and CDR2 FYNNEI come from the germline V gene. V shed 8 bases, J shed 5 bases, and the junction held 10 bases outside the gene matches. The CDR3 runs to 15 residues. The CDR3 DNA reads TGTGCCAGCGTTACTAGCGGGAGATCTCTGGAGACCCAGTACTTC. Its translation is CASVTSGRSLETQYF.

The chain couples TRBV7-6 to TRBJ1-3; D perhaps matches TRBD1 (6 bases). V gave up 3 bases and J gave up 1 base, with 10 bases separating them. CDR1 is SGHVS and CDR2 is FNYEAQ in the germline V gene. This CDR3 has 15 amino acids. The CDR3 DNA reads TGTGCCAGCAGCTTGGACAGCACTTCTGGAAACACCATATATTTT. It codes for CASSLDSTSGNTIYF.

This chain uses TRBV4-3 with TRBJ2-1; D remains unclear. Trimming removed 4 bases from V and 5 bases from J, with 12 bases in between. Germline values: CDR1 LGHNA, CDR2 YSLEER. The CDR3 has 14 residues. CDR3 DNA sequence: TGCGCCAGCAGCCCTGACCCGTGGAACAATGAGCAGTTCTTC. Amino acid sequence: CASSPDPWNNEQFF.